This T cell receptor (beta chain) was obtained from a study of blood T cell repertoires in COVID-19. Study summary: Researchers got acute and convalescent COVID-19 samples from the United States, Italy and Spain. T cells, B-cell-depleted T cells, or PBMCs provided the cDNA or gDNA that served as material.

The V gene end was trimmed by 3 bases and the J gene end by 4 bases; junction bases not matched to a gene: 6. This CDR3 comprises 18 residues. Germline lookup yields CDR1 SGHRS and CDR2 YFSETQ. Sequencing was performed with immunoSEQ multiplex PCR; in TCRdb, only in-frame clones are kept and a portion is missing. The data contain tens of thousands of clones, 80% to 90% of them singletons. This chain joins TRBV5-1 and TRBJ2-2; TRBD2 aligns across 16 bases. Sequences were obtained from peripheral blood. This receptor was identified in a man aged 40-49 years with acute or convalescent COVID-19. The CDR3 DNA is TGCGCCAGCAGCTACGCCGGGACTAGCGGGGGGGCCACCGGGGAGCTGTTTTTT. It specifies CASSYAGTSGGATGELFF.